Below are 17 T cell receptor beta chains sequenced from a single sample in a study of identical twins. TCRdb itself ran the 5' RACE reads through MiXCR, one entry per CDR3 protein. The sample includes approximately 1.8 million distinct CDR3 sequences, more than 30% of them seen just once. Specimen: cord blood. The receptors were gathered from a newborn girl in good health.

This chain connects TRBV6-1 to TRBJ1-3; possibly TRBD1 for D (5 bases). CDR1 is MNHNS and CDR2 is SASEGT in the germline V gene. The CDR3 runs 15 residues. V lost 5 bases and J 2 bases, leaving 13 bases between the germline ends. The CDR3 region is CASSQGPAAGNTIYF. CDR3 in DNA: TGTGCCAGCAGTCAGGGCCCGGCGGCTGGAAACACCATATATTTT.

This clonotype was seen a handful of times. The CDR3 loop is CATSVQGPSYEQYF. The CDR3 DNA follows: TGTGCCACCTCGGTTCAGGGCCCCTCCTACGAGCAGTACTTC. The chain uses TRBV6-5 and TRBJ2-7, with D perhaps matching TRBD1 (5 bases). This CDR3 comprises 14 residues. The germline gives CDR1 MNHEY, CDR2 SVGAGI. V was pared by 10 bases and J by 0 bases, with 16 bases between.

The V and J genes are TRBV7-9 and TRBJ1-1, with 8 bases lining up with TRBD1. V lost 5 bases to trimming and J lost 7 bases; unmatched junction nucleotides: 12. The CDR3 contains 15 residues. Per the germline V gene, CDR1 is SEHNR and CDR2 is FQNEAQ (reference sequence). The CDR3 region is CASSPPTGALFEAFF. DNA of the CDR3: TGTGCCAGCAGCCCCCCGACAGGGGCCCTATTTGAAGCTTTCTTT.

The V call is TRBV7-9, the J call TRBJ1-1; perhaps TRBD1 as D (5 bases). Trimming shortened V by 0 bases and J by 6 bases, and 14 bases separated the two germline ends. The length of the CDR3 is 15 residues. Germline V gene sequence: CDR1 SEHNR, CDR2 FQNEAQ (reference sequence). This chain's CDR3 is CASSLAGQPMAEAFF. CDR3 DNA: TGTGCCAGCAGCTTAGCGGGGCAGCCGATGGCTGAAGCTTTCTTT.

The table lists this clonotype with many counts. The chain combines TRBV3-1 with TRBJ2-3; no clear D. Trimming pared 1 base from V and 5 bases from J, leaving 13 bases between. The CDR3 consists of 15 residues. Germline CDR1 and CDR2: LGHDT and YNNKEL (reference sequence). The CDR3 reads CASSQGLATVDTQYF. The CDR3 DNA is TGTGCCAGCAGCCAAGGGCTTGCGACGGTAGATACGCAGTATTTT.

This rearrangement joins TRBV13 to TRBJ2-7; 9 bases are shared with TRBD1. Losses at the gene ends were 5 bases for V and 2 bases for J; bases not matched to a gene: 10. The CDR3 runs 16 residues. CDR1 is PRHDT, CDR2 FYEKMQ, per germline (reference sequence). The chain's CDR3 is CASSPERTGVTYEQYF. CDR3 nucleotide sequence: TGTGCCAGCAGCCCCGAACGGACAGGGGTGACCTACGAGCAGTACTTC.

This clonotype has more than one count but fewer than ten. The chain joins TRBV12-3 or TRBV12-4 to TRBJ2-1; D is perhaps TRBD2 (5 bases). The CDR3 runs 14 residues. Trimming stripped 3 bases from V and 4 bases from J, with 10 bases between. This CDR3 reads CASSFLAWYNEQFF. The CDR3 region has the DNA TGTGCCAGCAGTTTCTTAGCGTGGTACAATGAGCAGTTCTTC.

The chain carries TRBV5-1 and TRBJ2-1; D possibly matches TRBD1 or TRBD2 (6 bases each). CDR3 length: 13 amino acids. V lost 2 bases to trimming and J lost 9 bases, with 12 bases between them. Germline lookup yields CDR1 SGHRS and CDR2 YFSETQ. As DNA, the CDR3 is TGCGCCAGCAGCTTTGGGGGGCCCGGTGAGCAGTTCTTC. The encoded protein is CASSFGGPGEQFF.

The CDR3 DNA follows: TGTGCCAGCAGTGAAGCTCCAAAGCGATCCTACGAGCAGTACTTC. It is translated as CASSEAPKRSYEQYF. The V and J genes are TRBV2 and TRBJ2-7; D is unclear. The CDR3 is 15 residues long. V dropped 0 bases and J dropped 1 base, with 10 bases sitting between them. Germline V gives CDR1 SNHLY, CDR2 FYNNEI.

This clonotype was detected only a few times. The J gene is TRBJ1-2, the V gene TRBV5-6; no clear D. V dropped 4 bases and J dropped 4 bases, with 20 bases sitting between them. Germline CDR1 and CDR2: SGHDT and YYEEEE. This CDR3 has 16 residues. As DNA, the CDR3 is TGTGCCAGCAGCCCACCCGGGAGCTACCCATTCTATGGCTACACCTTC. Its protein product is CASSPPGSYPFYGYTF.

The chain links TRBV3-1 to TRBJ2-1; TRBD1 matches at 8 bases. The germline CDR1 and CDR2 sequences are LGHDT and YNNKEL (reference sequence). This CDR3 contains 15 residues. J lost 9 bases, V lost 5 bases, and 12 bases had no gene match. Here the CDR3 DNA reads TGTGCCAGCAGCAAAATGGGAATCAGGGGGCTTGAGCAGTTCTTC. Protein: CASSKMGIRGLEQFF.

This clonotype was seen ten or more times. The V and J genes are TRBV29-1 and TRBJ2-7, with 10 bases identical to TRBD1. Per the germline V gene, CDR1 is SQVTM and CDR2 is ANQGSEA. J lost 4 bases, V lost 5 bases, and 8 bases had no gene match. CDR3 length: 14 amino acids. In nucleotides, the CDR3 is TGCAGCGTTCAACCGGGACAGGGGATGTACGAGCAGTACTTC. This sequence encodes CSVQPGQGMYEQYF.

The rearrangement links TRBV20-1 to TRBJ2-5; D possibly matches TRBD1 or TRBD2 (5 bases each). The end of the DNA aligns better with TRBJ2-4, so the J call may be wrong. This CDR3 region has 14 residues. Germline V lookup: CDR1 DFQATT, CDR2 SNEGSKA (reference sequence). The CDR3 spells CSALRDGLKNIQYF. CDR3 sequence (DNA): TGCAGTGCGCTCCGGGACGGCCTCAAAAACATTCAGTACTTC.

This clonotype is a singleton in its sample. A much larger clone differs from this one at a single base, so this may be a read error. The J gene is TRBJ2-7, the V gene TRBV12-3 or TRBV12-4, with D perhaps TRBD1 or TRBD2 (5 bases each). The CDR3 runs 13 residues. CDR3 protein: CASSRGPSYGQYF. As DNA, the CDR3 is TGTGCCAGCAGTCGGGGACCCTCCTACGGGCAGTACTTC.

This clonotype occurred a few times. The chain links TRBV24-1 to TRBJ2-2, with 7 bases lining up with TRBD2. From germline, CDR1 is KGHDR and CDR2 SFDVKD. The CDR3 spans 15 residues. The trim removed 3 bases at V and 8 bases at J, leaving 8 bases unmatched. CDR3 bases: TGTGCCACCAGTGATGCGGGACTACCGGTAGGGGAGCTGTTTTTT. This sequence encodes CATSDAGLPVGELFF.

V and J are TRBV20-1 and TRBJ2-5, with 12 nucleotides matching TRBD2. The CDR3 sequence is 15 residues long. Per germline, CDR1 DFQATT and CDR2 SNEGSKA (reference sequence). J gave up 2 bases and V 5 bases, and 6 bases lay outside the gene matches. This chain's CDR3 is CSAPRLAGAQETQYF. The CDR3 DNA sequence: TGCAGTGCTCCTAGACTAGCGGGGGCTCAAGAGACCCAGTACTTC.

The DNA for the CDR3 is TGTGCCAGCAACCGAACCCCGGGACTAGTCGAAAACATTCAGTACTTC. Translation: CASNRTPGLVENIQYF. The J gene is TRBJ2-4, the V gene TRBV6-1; TRBD2 agrees at 8 bases. V trimming: 7 bases; J trimming: 5 bases; junction bases outside the gene matches: 13. Germline values: CDR1 MNHNS, CDR2 SASEGT. The CDR3 spans 16 residues.